This TCR beta chain originates from a study of cytomegalovirus exposure and HLA in healthy donors. Study-wide points: An analysis was carried out later, and it reportedly showed fewer N-insertions in an Asian-associated ancestry cluster than the approximately 670-donor mean.

This clone occurred a few times. Its specificity is unknown. Amplification used 60 Vbeta primers and 13 Jbeta primers. The assay was immunoSEQ multiplex PCR, and TCRdb's table has in-frame clones only and misses some. The sample holds under 130,000 clones; about 69% are singletons and the top ten take 1% to 1.5%. Sequencing was carried out using PBMCs. This sequence originates from a man aged 40-49 years in good health and CMV-seronegative.

CDR3 in amino acids: CASTKSSSYEQYF. The CDR3 DNA sequence: TGTGCCAGCACAAAGTCCAGCTCCTACGAGCAGTACTTC. The chain employs TRBV6-1 and TRBJ2-7, with D hard to call. Germline assignment: CDR1 MNHNS and CDR2 SASEGT. CDR3 size: 13 residues. Trimming left V 7 bases short and J 0 bases short, with 10 bases between.